This T cell receptor beta chain was sequenced during a study of T cells in pancreatic ductal adenocarcinoma. About this clone: The antigen remains undetermined.

Assay: immunoSEQ multiplex PCR; the TCRdb copy retains only in-frame clones and omits some. The sample consists of around 94,000 clones, roughly 96% of them appearing once. The selected patients with pancreatic ductal adenocarcinoma had surgery but no neoadjuvant therapy. This CDR3 contains 13 residues. Per the germline V gene, CDR1 is SGHNT and CDR2 is YYREEE (reference sequence). V was cut by 1 base and J by 0 bases, with 5 bases left in between. Study-wide findings and caveats: Blood had more productive templates and roughly 8-fold more unique clonotypes than tumor. Mean clonality was about 0.11 in tumors and around 0.065 in blood, not significantly different. Enrichment of CD45RO+ effector over naive T cells in tumors may bias clonality.

Material: PBMCs. V is TRBV5-4 and J is TRBJ2-7; D is undetermined. The receptor was isolated from a human donor with pancreatic ductal adenocarcinoma. Here the CDR3 reads CASSLHGSYEQYF. CDR3 bases: TGTGCCAGCAGCTTGCACGGCTCCTACGAGCAGTACTTC.